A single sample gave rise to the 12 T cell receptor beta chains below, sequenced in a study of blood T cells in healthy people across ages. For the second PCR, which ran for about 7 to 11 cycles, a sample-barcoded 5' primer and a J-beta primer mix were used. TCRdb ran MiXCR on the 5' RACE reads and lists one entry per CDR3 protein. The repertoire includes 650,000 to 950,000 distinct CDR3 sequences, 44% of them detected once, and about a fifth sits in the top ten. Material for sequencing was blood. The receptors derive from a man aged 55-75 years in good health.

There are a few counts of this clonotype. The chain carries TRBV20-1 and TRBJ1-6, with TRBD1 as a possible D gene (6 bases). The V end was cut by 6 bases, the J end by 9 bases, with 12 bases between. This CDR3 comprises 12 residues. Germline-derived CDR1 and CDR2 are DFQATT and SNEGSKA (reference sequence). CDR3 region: CSAITGTSPLHF. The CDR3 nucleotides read TGCAGTGCCATTACAGGGACTTCACCCCTCCACTTT.

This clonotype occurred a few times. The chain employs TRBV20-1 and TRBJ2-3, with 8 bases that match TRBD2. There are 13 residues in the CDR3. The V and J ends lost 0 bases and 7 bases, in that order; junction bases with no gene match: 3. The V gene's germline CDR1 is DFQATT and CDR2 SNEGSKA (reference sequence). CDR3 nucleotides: TGCAGTGCTAGAGAGGCGGGGGGTTATACGCAGTATTTT. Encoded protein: CSAREAGGYTQYF.

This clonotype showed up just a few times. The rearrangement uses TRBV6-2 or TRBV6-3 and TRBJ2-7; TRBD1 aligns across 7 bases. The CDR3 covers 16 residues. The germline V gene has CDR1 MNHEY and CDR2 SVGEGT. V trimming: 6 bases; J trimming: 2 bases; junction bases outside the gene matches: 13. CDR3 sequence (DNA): TGTGCCAGCAGCAGCTATCTGTCACAGGGGCCCTACGAGCAGTACTTC. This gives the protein CASSSYLSQGPYEQYF.

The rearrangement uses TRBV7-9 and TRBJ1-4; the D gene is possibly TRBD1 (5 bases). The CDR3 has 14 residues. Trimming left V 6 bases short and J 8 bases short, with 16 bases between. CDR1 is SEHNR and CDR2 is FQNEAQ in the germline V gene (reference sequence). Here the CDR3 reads CASSPGRRPEKLFF. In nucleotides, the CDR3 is TGTGCCAGCAGTCCAGGGCGCCGTCCAGAAAAACTGTTTTTT.

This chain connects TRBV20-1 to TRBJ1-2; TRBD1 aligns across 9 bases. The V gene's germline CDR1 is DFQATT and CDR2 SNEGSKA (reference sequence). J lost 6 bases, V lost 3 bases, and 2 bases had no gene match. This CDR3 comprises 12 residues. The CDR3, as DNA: TGCAGTGCTAGTGGGGACAGGGATGGCTACACCTTC. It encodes CSASGDRDGYTF.

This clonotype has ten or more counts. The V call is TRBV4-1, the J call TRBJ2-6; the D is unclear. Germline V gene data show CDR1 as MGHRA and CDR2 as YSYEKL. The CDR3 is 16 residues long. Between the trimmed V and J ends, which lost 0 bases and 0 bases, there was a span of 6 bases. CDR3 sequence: CASSQDESSGANVLTF. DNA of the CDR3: TGCGCCAGCAGCCAAGATGAGAGCTCTGGGGCCAACGTCCTGACTTTC.

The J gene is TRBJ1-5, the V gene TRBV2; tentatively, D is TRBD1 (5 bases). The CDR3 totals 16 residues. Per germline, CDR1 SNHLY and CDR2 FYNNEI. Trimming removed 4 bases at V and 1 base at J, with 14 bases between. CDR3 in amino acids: CASSGGPGRSNQPQHF. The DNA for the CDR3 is TGTGCCAGCAGTGGAGGGCCAGGGAGGAGCAATCAGCCCCAGCATTTT.

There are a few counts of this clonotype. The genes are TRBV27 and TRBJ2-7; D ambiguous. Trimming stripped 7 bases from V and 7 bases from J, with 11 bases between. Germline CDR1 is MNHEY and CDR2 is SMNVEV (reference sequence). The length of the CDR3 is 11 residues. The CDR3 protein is CASTYYNEQYF. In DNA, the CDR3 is TGTGCCAGCACCTACTACAATGAGCAGTACTTC.

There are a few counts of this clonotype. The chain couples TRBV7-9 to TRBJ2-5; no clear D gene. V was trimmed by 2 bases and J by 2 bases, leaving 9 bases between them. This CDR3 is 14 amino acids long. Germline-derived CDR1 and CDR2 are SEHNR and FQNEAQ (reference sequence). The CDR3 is CASSLSTAQETQYF. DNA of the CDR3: TGTGCCAGCAGCTTATCCACAGCTCAAGAGACCCAGTACTTC.

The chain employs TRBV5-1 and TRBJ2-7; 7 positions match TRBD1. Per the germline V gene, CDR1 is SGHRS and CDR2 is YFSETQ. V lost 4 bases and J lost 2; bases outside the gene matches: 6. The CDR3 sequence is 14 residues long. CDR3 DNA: TGCGCCAGCAGCGGAACGGACAGGACCTACGAGCAGTACTTC. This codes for CASSGTDRTYEQYF.

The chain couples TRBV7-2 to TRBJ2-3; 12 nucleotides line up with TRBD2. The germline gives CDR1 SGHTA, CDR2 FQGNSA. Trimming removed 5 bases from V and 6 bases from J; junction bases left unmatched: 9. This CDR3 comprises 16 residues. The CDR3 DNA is TGTGCCAGCAGCAGAAAACTAGCGGGGGGCGGGGATACGCAGTATTTT. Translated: CASSRKLAGGGDTQYF.

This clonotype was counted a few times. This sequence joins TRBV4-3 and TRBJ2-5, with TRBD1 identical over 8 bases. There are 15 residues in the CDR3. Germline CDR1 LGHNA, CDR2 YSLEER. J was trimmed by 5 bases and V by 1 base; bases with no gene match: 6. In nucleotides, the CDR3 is TGCGCCAGCAGCCAAGGGCAGGGGGCATACGAGACCCAGTACTTC. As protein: CASSQGQGAYETQYF.